This TCR beta chain appears in the sequencing data of a study of T cell responses to AZD1222 COVID-19 vaccine. At the level of the study: Pooling was applied to second doses at about 4 or about 12 weeks. General study findings and limits: Reportedly, nearly half the spike-specific TCRs target unmutated variant regions. After the peak T cell response, and only then, were repertoires sampled. Most donors were white British and more were female, and clonal diversity was possibly underestimated.

CDR3 length: 14 residues. CDR1 is MNHEY, CDR2 SMNVEV, per germline (reference sequence). The V segment lost 2 bases and the J segment 7 bases; nucleotides outside the gene matches: 4. Note on this clone: No antigen is known for it.

Sequencing was performed with immunoSEQ multiplex PCR; in TCRdb, only in-frame clones are kept and a portion is missing. The sample lists approximately 70,000 clones; 75% to 90% were seen once. This clonotype was obtained from an adult in good health. The specimen was peripheral blood, collected on day 0 of AZD1222 vaccination. The chain has TRBV27 and TRBJ2-3; TRBD2 aligns across 9 bases. The CDR3 DNA reads TGTGCCAGCAGTTTAGCGGGGGGGGTTTATACGCAGTATTTT. Translated: CASSLAGGVYTQYF.